Detailed here is one TCR beta chain. The target of this receptor is not known. No quality values exist for individual bases; no much larger clone is one base distant. This specimen's time point label, per the study, means: before neoadjuvant nivolumab. The patients had newly diagnosed stage II-IVA oral cavity squamous cell carcinoma and had not received any prior systemic or radiation treatment. Everyone in the cohort had locally advanced, HPV-negative oral cavity squamous cell carcinoma. Peripheral blood mononuclear cells were analyzed directly and were not maintained or expanded in culture. Samples came from a longitudinal correlative study of a single-arm phase II trial of neoadjuvant nivolumab in oral cavity squamous cell carcinoma. Subject-matched pre- and post-treatment PBMCs and tumors from three responders and three non-responders were subjected to genomic DNA-based TCRbeta sequencing. Peripheral blood mononuclear cells were collected before nivolumab treatment and were collected again after treatment, at the time of surgery. The Maxwell RSC DNA from Cells kit was used to isolate genomic DNA from PBMCs.

These data come from a study of neoadjuvant anti-PD-1 for oral cavity cancer (dated by TCRdb to the early 2020s). Regarding the research as a whole: Before undergoing curative-intent surgical resection, most patients got three to four biweekly nivolumab doses at 3 mg/kg. For patients who did not progress, a fourth nivolumab dose was given around day 43, followed by definitive surgical resection on days 50-56. Under RECIST 1.1, patients with complete response, partial response or stable disease were classed as responders, and patients with progression were classed as non-responders. The parent correlative cohort had about eleven patients and a response rate of 33%.

There are 18 amino acids in the CDR3, from cysteine to phenylalanine inclusive. Only the CDR3 part of the read is kept: 54 bases, read in frame from the first base. Between the V and J ends, shortened by 0 bases and 4 bases respectively, the junction contains 20 bases. The CDR1 and CDR2 encoded by the germline V gene are SGHRS and YFSETQ. Overall results and qualifications from the work: Higher pretreatment blood Treg/Th17 ratios correlated with higher pretreatment blood TCRbeta clonality and lower post-treatment tumor TCRbeta clonality. The TCR analyses had only a few patients in each response group, and the authors called for validation in larger cohorts. After neoadjuvant nivolumab, non-responders showed significantly higher T cell clonality (Gini index) in PBMCs than responders did.

PBMC libraries used mostly around 500 ng of input genomic DNA for deep sequencing, with six replicates per sample. TCRbeta libraries were prepared with the immunoSEQ hsTCRbeta kit according to the manufacturer's instructions. An Illumina NovaSeq 6000 S4 flow cell was used to sequence the final libraries, which had first been combined to 3 nM. Turning to the authors' computational methods: Raw data preprocessing and quality control were performed with the immunoSEQ Analyzer. The analysis was limited to productive rearrangements, and each clonotype was defined by a unique CDR3 amino acid sequence. Using the R package tcR, the researchers computed the Gini-Simpson index as their estimate of repertoire clonality. Student's t test was used to compare Gini indices, while Pearson correlation assessed associations with tumor size change. Imported from immuneACCESS, the table was reduced by TCRdb to in-frame sequences with V and J called. These copies leave out some clones; in studies compared against another copy, an unresolved V gene accounts for under half, and the cause of the remainder is not known. V, J and clone size are those of that table, while D and trimming were read from the DNA. The sample data list tens of thousands of clones, and roughly 80% of these were observed just once. The ten biggest clones cover 2% to 3% of the sample.

The source material was PBMCs, sampled before nivolumab (anti-PD-1) treatment. The receptor was derived from a person aged 40-85 years with oral cavity squamous cell carcinoma. Recombination linked TRBV5-1 to TRBJ1-5; TRBD1 is possibly the D segment (5 matching bases). The DNA is as follows: TGCGCCAGCAGCTTGGACAGGAGCCCCCTCCGGAGTAATCAGCCCCAGCATTTT. The encoded protein is CASSLDRSPLRSNQPQHF.